A selection of T cell receptor beta chains follows, all from one sample in a study of regulatory T cells in long-lasting Graves disease. MiXCR was run by TCRdb on the multiplex PCR reads, yielding one entry per CDR3 protein. Among about half a million distinct CDR3 sequences, 12% were seen once, and the ten largest hold roughly 8.9%. These same data were also listed under a study on T cells in Graves' hyperthyroidism and ophthalmopathy.

Sample: peripheral blood mononuclear cells (PBMCs), taken at new diagnosis, from a patient treated with antithyroid drugs. The receptors come from a woman in her twenties or thirties with Graves disease. Each CDR3 is given with its conserved first and last residue. The D gene is left open where the match is weak. The size entry is marked missing in some rows and otherwise reads once, few, many or a size class.

size	length	V	J	D	CDR3	DNA
NA	19	TRBV7-9	TRBJ1-4	TRBD1	CASSLLGTGGDLTNEKLFF	TGTGCCAGCAGCTTACTCGGGACAGGGGGAGACTTAACTAATGAAAAACTGTTTTTT
many	16	TRBV20-1	TRBJ1-2	TRBD1	CSASLNGQGRYYGYTF	TGCAGTGCTAGCCTAAATGGACAGGGTCGTTACTATGGCTACACCTTC
many	15	TRBV12-3/TRBV12-4	TRBJ1-2	TRBD1	CASSLGTGGEYGYTF	TGTGCCAGCAGTTTAGGGACAGGGGGCGAATATGGCTACACCTTC
many	14	TRBV20-1	TRBJ2-2	TRBD1	CSAWDRGNTGELFF	TGCAGTGCGTGGGACAGGGGAAACACCGGGGAGCTGTTTTTT
few	17	TRBV9	TRBJ2-3	TRBD2	CASSLPLAGVGTDTQYF	TGTGCCAGCAGCCTACCGCTAGCGGGAGTAGGGACAGATACGCAGTATTTT
many	14	TRBV6-9	TRBJ1-5	TRBD1	CASSWGQVEQPQHF	TGTGCCAGCAGTTGGGGACAGGTTGAACAGCCCCAGCATTTT
many	16	TRBV5-1	TRBJ1-4	NA	CASSLALASTNEKLFF	TGCGCCAGCAGCTTGGCCCTAGCCTCAACTAATGAAAAACTGTTTTTT
many	14	TRBV6-5	TRBJ1-6	NA	CASSYSGDNSPLHF	TGTGCCAGCAGTTACTCGGGGGATAATTCACCCCTCCACTTT
many	14	TRBV27	TRBJ2-3	NA	CASKVRGITDTQYF	TGTGCCAGCAAAGTTAGGGGAATCACAGATACGCAGTATTTT
few	13	TRBV14	TRBJ1-1	NA	CASSHEAYTEAFF	TGTGCCAGCAGCCACGAGGCTTACACTGAAGCTTTCTTT
many	14	TRBV7-9	TRBJ2-3	NA	CASSLFSGTDTQYF	TGTGCCAGCAGCTTATTCTCAGGGACAGATACGCAGTATTTT
many	17	TRBV6-1	TRBJ1-5	NA	CASSRSGAFSPNQPQHF	TGTGCCAGCAGTCGATCAGGGGCATTTTCCCCTAATCAGCCCCAGCATTTT
many	13	TRBV5-1	TRBJ1-1	NA	CASSGDPNTEAFF	TGCGCCAGCAGCGGCGATCCGAACACTGAAGCTTTCTTT
few	19	TRBV4-3	TRBJ2-1	TRBD2	CASSQDPFVAGGSYNEQFF	TGCGCCAGCAGCCAAGATCCGTTTGTAGCGGGAGGTTCCTACAATGAGCAGTTCTTC
many	15	TRBV14	TRBJ1-4	NA	CASSPISGAGEKLFF	TGTGCCAGCTCCCCAATATCGGGGGCTGGTGAAAAACTGTTTTTT
many	14	TRBV18	TRBJ2-5	NA	CASSLDGRGETQYF	TGTGCCAGCTCACTAGACGGCCGTGGTGAGACCCAGTACTTC
few	17	TRBV20-1	TRBJ1-5	NA	CSARVAGGLSVGQPQHF	TGCAGTGCTAGGGTGGCGGGGGGGTTGTCGGTTGGTCAGCCCCAGCATTTT
once	15	TRBV6-5	TRBJ1-5	NA	CASSYTGPRWQPQHF	TGTGCCAGCAGTTACACGGGGCCCCGGTGGCAGCCCCAGCATTTT
many	15	TRBV7-8	TRBJ1-4	NA	CASSGRVPANEKLFF	TGTGCCAGCAGCGGCAGGGTTCCGGCTAATGAAAAACTGTTTTTT
many	11	TRBV20-1	TRBJ2-7	NA	CSASHFYEQYF	TGCAGTGCTAGCCATTTCTACGAGCAGTACTTC
many	15	TRBV19	TRBJ1-5	NA	CARRWPGRECQPQHF	TGTGCCAGAAGATGGCCGGGCAGGGAGTGTCAGCCCCAGCATTTT
many	16	TRBV18	TRBJ2-2	TRBD1	CASSPAGTGETGELFF	TGTGCCAGCTCACCGGCCGGGACAGGGGAGACCGGGGAGCTGTTTTTT
many	12	TRBV11-2	TRBJ2-7	NA	CASSLGFYEQYF	TGTGCCAGCAGCTTAGGTTTCTACGAGCAGTACTTC
many	12	TRBV10-3	TRBJ2-1	NA	CAISETGHEQFF	TGTGCCATCAGTGAGACAGGGCATGAGCAGTTCTTC
many	15	TRBV2	TRBJ2-3	NA	CASSEALRDPDTQYF	TGTGCCAGCAGTGAAGCGCTCCGGGACCCAGATACGCAGTATTTT
many	16	TRBV30	TRBJ2-7	NA	CAWNPAVADSSYEQYF	TGTGCCTGGAACCCTGCGGTAGCGGATAGCTCCTACGAGCAGTACTTC
few	14	TRBV20-1	TRBJ1-2	TRBD1	CSAKGTGGFYGYTF	TGCAGTGCAAAAGGGACAGGGGGCTTCTATGGCTACACCTTC
many	13	TRBV11-2	TRBJ2-1	TRBD2	CASGGLAGNEQFF	TGTGCCAGTGGAGGCCTAGCGGGAAACGAGCAGTTCTTC
many	12	TRBV30	TRBJ2-1	NA	CAWSLQYNEQFF	TGTGCCTGGAGTTTACAGTACAATGAGCAGTTCTTC
NA	12	TRBV7-9	TRBJ2-1	TRBD1	CASSRDRDSSFF	TGTGCCAGCAGCAGGGACAGGGATTCTTCGTTCTTC
many	17	TRBV28	TRBJ2-6	TRBD1	CASRPGQGASGANVLTF	TGTGCCAGCAGGCCAGGACAGGGGGCTTCCGGGGCCAACGTCCTGACTTTC